The 29 T cell receptor beta chains below were found in one sample sequenced in a study of control samples from healthy donors and cancer patients. Only in-frame clones appear in the TCRdb table, and some are missing; sequencing was by immunoSEQ multiplex PCR. Here the sample spans about 180,000 clones, around 90% being singletons. Sequencing was performed on blood. The receptors originated from a man aged 30 to 45 in good health.

The chain carries TRBV6-5 and TRBJ1-5, with D possibly TRBD1 on 5 matching bases. Germline assignment: CDR1 MNHEY and CDR2 SVGAGI. The CDR3 totals 14 residues. V lost 7 bases and J 7 bases, leaving 17 bases between the germline ends. CDR3 loop: CASTRAGEGQPQHF. The DNA for the CDR3 is TGTGCCAGCACCCGAGCTGGGGAGGGGCAGCCCCAGCATTTT.

This chain joins TRBV3-1 (or the pseudogene TRBV3-2) and TRBJ2-7; D gene uncertain. CDR3 length: 15 amino acids. CDR1 is LGHDT and CDR2 is YNNKEL in the germline V gene (reference sequence). Trimming pared 2 bases from V and 4 bases from J, leaving 15 bases between. The CDR3 coding sequence is TGTGCCAGCAGCCAAAGGTCCTCGACCTTGTACGAGCAGTACTTC. Translation: CASSQRSSTLYEQYF.

This clone appeared a single time. This chain links TRBV18 with TRBJ2-7; 8 bases line up with TRBD2. Germline V gene lookup returns CDR1 KGHSH and CDR2 LQKENI. Germline trimming cut 3 bases from V and 2 bases from J; bases unmatched to any gene: 9. The CDR3 runs 16 residues. The CDR3 sequence is CASSPLGSGGTYEQYF. As DNA, the CDR3 is TGTGCCAGCTCACCCCTCGGAAGCGGGGGAACCTACGAGCAGTACTTC.

The chain is built from TRBV28 and TRBJ1-4; D perhaps matches TRBD1 (5 bases). V gave up 11 bases and J gave up 3 bases, with 16 bases separating them. CDR1 and CDR2 (germline): MDHEN, SYDVKM. CDR3 length: 14 residues. CDR3 residues: CACAGRNPNEKLFF. The CDR3 nucleotides read TGTGCCTGTGCAGGGAGAAATCCTAATGAAAAACTGTTTTTT.

CDR3 nucleotide sequence: TGTGCCAGCAGCTTGACGGGGGCAGGGGACTATGGCTACACCTTC. Residues: CASSLTGAGDYGYTF. The chain employs TRBV5-8 and TRBJ1-2; D perhaps matches TRBD1 (6 bases). V lost 1 base and J lost 3, with 13 bases in between. Per germline, CDR1 SGHTS and CDR2 YDEGEE. This CDR3 region has 15 residues. Full variable domain (missing parts from reference TRBV5-8 and TRBJ1-2): EAGVTQSPTHLIKTRGQQATLRCSPISGHTSVYWYQQALGLGLQFLLWYDEGEERNRGNFPPRFSGRQFPNYSSELNVNALELEDSALYLCASSLTGAGDYGYTFGSGTRLTVV.

The chain is built from TRBV27 and TRBJ2-1; TRBD2 matches 8 bases. V trimming: 3 bases; J trimming: 2 bases; junction bases outside the gene matches: 6. The CDR3 length is 16 residues. Germline V lookup: CDR1 MNHEY, CDR2 SMNVEV (reference sequence). The CDR3 loop is CASSLKTSATYNEQFF. In DNA form, the CDR3 reads TGTGCCAGCAGTTTGAAGACTAGCGCTACCTACAATGAGCAGTTCTTC.

V usage is TRBV19 and J usage is TRBJ1-5, with a possible D match to TRBD1 (5 bases). CDR1 and CDR2 from the germline V gene are LNHDA and SQIVND (reference sequence). The V gene lost 7 bases and the J gene lost 6 bases, with 19 bases spanning the gap. The CDR3 covers 15 residues. CDR3 loop: CASNTQGAAVQPQHF. The CDR3 DNA reads TGTGCCAGTAATACTCAAGGGGCCGCAGTTCAGCCCCAGCATTTT.

The chain is built from TRBV18 and TRBJ1-4; D not resolved. The CDR3 spans 13 residues. The germline V and J ends were trimmed by 4 bases and 2 bases, with 5 bases remaining between them. The germline gives CDR1 KGHSH, CDR2 LQKENI. In nucleotides, the CDR3 is TGTGCCAGCTCACGAGGGACTAATGAAAAACTGTTTTTT. Its translation is CASSRGTNEKLFF.

The V call is TRBV15, the J call TRBJ2-7, with D perhaps given as TRBD1 or TRBD2 (5 bases each). CDR3 length: 16 residues. The ends were cut back, 0 bases at V and 2 bases at J, with 14 bases in the middle. Germline V lookup: CDR1 LNHNV, CDR2 YYDKDF (reference sequence). CDR3 sequence: CATSRDGGTKPYEQYF. The CDR3 DNA sequence: TGTGCCACCAGCAGAGATGGGGGAACCAAGCCCTACGAGCAGTACTTC.

The rearrangement links TRBV6-5 to TRBJ2-2; D is possibly TRBD1 (8 bases). The germline gives CDR1 MNHEY, CDR2 SVGAGI. CDR3 length: 15 amino acids. V shed 2 bases and J shed 4 bases, with 11 bases lying between them. The CDR3 sequence is CASSYTGGGTGELFF. CDR3 bases: TGTGCCAGCAGTTACACAGGGGGGGGCACCGGGGAGCTGTTTTTT.

Only one count was recorded for this clone. The rearrangement uses TRBV5-4 and TRBJ2-7; 8 bases align to TRBD2. This CDR3 has 16 amino acids. With V trimmed by 3 bases and J by 0 bases, 8 bases remained unmatched. Germline CDR1 SGHNT, CDR2 YYREEE (reference sequence). The CDR3 region has the DNA TGTGCCAGCAGCTCCGGACTAGCCGATAGCTCCTACGAGCAGTACTTC. This encodes CASSSGLADSSYEQYF.

This clone was observed once. This sequence joins TRBV30 and TRBJ1-6; 7 nucleotides agree with TRBD1. Losses at the gene ends were 8 bases for V and 10 bases for J; bases not matched to a gene: 11. There are 13 residues in the CDR3. Looked up from germline, CDR1 is GTSNPN and CDR2 is SVGIG (reference sequence). The CDR3 nucleotides are TGTGCCGGGGATAACACAGGGGAATCACCCCTCCACTTT. Translating it yields CAGDNTGESPLHF. Full variable domain (rest looked up from reference TRBV30 and TRBJ1-6): SQTIHQWPATLVQPVGSPLSLECTVEGTSNPNLYWYRQAAGRGLQLLFYSVGIGQISSEVPQNLSASRPQDRQFILSSKKLLLSDSGFYLCAGDNTGESPLHFGNGTRLTVT.

The genes are TRBV6-5 and TRBJ1-4; D uncertain. Trimming removed 5 bases from V and 8 bases from J, with 15 bases in between. In germline, CDR1 is MNHEY, CDR2 SVGAGI. The CDR3 is made up of 14 amino acids. CDR3 bases: TGTGCCAGCAGTCCAGTACGGGGAGGAGAAAAACTGTTTTTT. This sequence encodes CASSPVRGGEKLFF.

The chain couples TRBV7-9 to TRBJ1-1, with D possibly being TRBD1 (5 bases). V was cut by 8 bases and J by 7 bases, with 11 bases left in between. Germline V CDR1 and CDR2: SEHNR, FQNEAQ (reference sequence). The CDR3 is made up of 11 amino acids. The CDR3 DNA follows: TGTGCCAGCGGCGGGGCGCATGAAGCTTTCTTT. Its protein product is CASGGAHEAFF.

The chain couples TRBV27 to TRBJ1-2; D not certain. V lost 8 bases and J 8 bases, leaving 21 bases between the germline ends. CDR1 is MNHEY and CDR2 is SMNVEV in the germline V gene (reference sequence). The CDR3 runs to 14 residues. CDR3 amino acids: CASRTSLGALGYTF. Written as DNA, the CDR3 is TGTGCCAGCCGTACTTCCTTGGGAGCCCTAGGCTACACCTTC.

CDR3 sequence: CASSLEGRLAFF. The CDR3 region has the DNA TGTGCCAGCAGTTTAGAGGGCCGACTAGCTTTCTTT. The chain couples TRBV12-3 or TRBV12-4 to TRBJ1-1; D call uncertain. There are 12 residues in the CDR3. V was shortened by 1 base and J by 10 bases, with 10 bases between the two germline ends.

This chain connects TRBV14 to TRBJ2-5; the D gene is possibly TRBD1 (5 bases). The germline gives CDR1 SGHDN, CDR2 FVKESK. This CDR3 is built from 15 residues. Between the trimmed V and J ends, which lost 2 bases and 5 bases, there was a span of 15 bases. CDR3 region: CASSQPSGITETQYF. The CDR3 nucleotides are TGTGCCAGCAGCCAACCCTCAGGGATTACTGAGACCCAGTACTTC.

Worth noting for this clone: Mismatch with germline at one junction end may stem from a read error. Other DNA sequences in the same sample also yield this CDR3. CDR3 sequence (DNA): TGCGCCAGCAGCTCGACAGGGGCCTATGAGCAGTACTTC. Protein product: CASSSTGAYEQYF. The V gene is TRBV5-1, the J gene TRBJ2-7; TRBD1 matches 8 bases. Germline V gives CDR1 SGHRS, CDR2 YFSETQ. This CDR3 comprises 13 residues.

The chain employs TRBV19 and TRBJ1-5, with D maybe TRBD1 (6 bases). The CDR3 loop spans 14 amino acids. Germline V gives CDR1 LNHDA, CDR2 SQIVND (reference sequence). Trimming pared 3 bases from V and 9 bases from J, leaving 15 bases between. The CDR3 DNA sequence: TGTGCCAGTAGTATCGAACAGGGACCGCGGCCCCAGCATTTT. Translating it yields CASSIEQGPRPQHF.

The V and J genes are TRBV30 and TRBJ1-1; no reliable D call. This CDR3 comprises 12 residues. Germline V lookup: CDR1 GTSNPN, CDR2 SVGIG (reference sequence). The V gene lost 1 base and the J gene lost 1 base, with 4 bases spanning the gap. CDR3 in amino acids: CAWSEWNTEAFF. CDR3 nucleotide sequence: TGTGCCTGGAGTGAATGGAACACTGAAGCTTTCTTT.

The rearrangement joins TRBV4-1 to TRBJ2-2, with 9 bases matching TRBD1. Germline loops: CDR1 MGHRA, CDR2 YSYEKL. The CDR3 is 16 amino acids. The junction had 8 bases not matched to a gene; V was cut back by 4 bases and J by 5 bases. Here the CDR3 reads CASSPLATGGTGELFF. CDR3 coding DNA: TGCGCCAGCAGCCCTCTAGCGACAGGGGGAACCGGGGAGCTGTTTTTT.

This clone appeared a single time. The chain joins TRBV19 to TRBJ1-1, with a tentative D call TRBD1 (6 bases). Germline assignment: CDR1 LNHDA and CDR2 SQIVND (reference sequence). This CDR3 comprises 14 residues. V was trimmed by 7 bases and J by 5 bases, leaving 17 bases between them. Here the CDR3 DNA reads TGTGCCAGTAACCCAGGGACCCAGGGGACTGAAGCTTTCTTT. Its translation: CASNPGTQGTEAFF.

The chain recombines TRBV27 with TRBJ1-4; D remains ambiguous. V dropped 3 bases and J dropped 7 bases, with 12 bases sitting between them. Germline V gene lookup returns CDR1 MNHEY and CDR2 SMNVEV (reference sequence). This CDR3 has 14 amino acids. DNA for the CDR3: TGTGCCAGCAGTTTGAGGGTAGTGGGTGAAAAACTGTTTTTT. It codes for CASSLRVVGEKLFF. Together with reference TRBV27 and TRBJ1-4, the CDR3 gives the full variable domain: EAQVTQNPRYLITVTGKKLTVTCSQNMNHEYMSWYRQDPGLGLRQIYYSMNVEVTDKGDVPEGYKVSRKEKRNFPLILESPSPNQTSLYFCASSLRVVGEKLFFGSGTQLSVL.

The genes are TRBV7-2 and TRBJ2-3; 9 positions agree with TRBD2. V gave up 7 bases and J gave up 5 bases; unmatched junction bases: 4. Germline V CDR1 and CDR2: SGHTA, FQGNSA. The CDR3 is 13 residues long. In nucleotides, the CDR3 is TGTGCCAGCAAAATAGCGGGAGTAGATACGCAGTATTTT. This encodes CASKIAGVDTQYF.

This clone was recorded only once. The chain combines TRBV19 with TRBJ1-6; possible D gene TRBD1, 6 bases. This CDR3 region has 14 residues. The germline V and J ends were trimmed by 4 bases and 3 bases, with 7 bases remaining between them. Germline assignment: CDR1 LNHDA and CDR2 SQIVND (reference sequence). The CDR3 is CASSRTDYNSPLHF. The CDR3 DNA reads TGTGCCAGTAGTAGGACAGACTATAATTCACCCCTCCACTTT.

DNA of the CDR3: TGTGCCACTCGACAGGGGTCTGACTACGAGCAGTACTTC. This gives the protein CATRQGSDYEQYF. This sequence joins TRBV28 and TRBJ2-7; 8 positions match TRBD1. The trim removed 10 bases at V and 3 bases at J, leaving 8 bases unmatched. Germline lookup yields CDR1 MDHEN and CDR2 SYDVKM. This CDR3 has 13 amino acids.

The chain links TRBV19 to TRBJ2-2; D remains ambiguous. The germline V gene has CDR1 LNHDA and CDR2 SQIVND (reference sequence). The V end lost 3 bases, the J end lost 0 bases, and 8 bases lay between the germline ends. This CDR3 contains 15 residues. DNA of the CDR3: TGTGCCAGTAGTATCTTCCGAACGAACACCGGGGAGCTGTTTTTT. Protein: CASSIFRTNTGELFF.

The chain uses TRBV30 and TRBJ2-7; D uncertain. V lost 0 bases to trimming and J lost 6 bases, with 15 bases between them. The CDR3 length is 14 residues. Per the germline V gene, CDR1 is GTSNPN and CDR2 is SVGIG (reference sequence). The CDR3 region has the DNA TGTGCCTGGAGTGTTTTCGGAATCTCGTCCGAGCAGTACTTC. This sequence encodes CAWSVFGISSEQYF.

The rearrangement links TRBV10-3 to TRBJ1-5; weak D call: TRBD1 (5 bases). The CDR3 loop spans 14 amino acids. Trimming took off 10 bases at V and 3 bases at J, with 16 bases between the two ends. CDR1 is ENHRY and CDR2 is SYGVKD in the germline V gene. CDR3 sequence (DNA): TGTGCCACCGCCTTTCAGGGAGTCAATCAGCCCCAGCATTTT. Its protein product is CATAFQGVNQPQHF.